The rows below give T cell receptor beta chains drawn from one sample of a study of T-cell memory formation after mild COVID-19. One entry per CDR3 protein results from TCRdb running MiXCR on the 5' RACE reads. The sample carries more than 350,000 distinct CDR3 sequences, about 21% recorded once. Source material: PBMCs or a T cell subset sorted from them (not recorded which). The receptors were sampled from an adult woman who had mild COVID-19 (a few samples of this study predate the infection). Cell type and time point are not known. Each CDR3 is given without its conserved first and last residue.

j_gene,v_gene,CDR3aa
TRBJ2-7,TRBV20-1,SATPGLAFSYEQY
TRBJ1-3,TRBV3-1,ASSQDLYGNTIY
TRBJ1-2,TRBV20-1,SASPGTGTGGYT
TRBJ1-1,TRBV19,ASSNRAVVTEAF
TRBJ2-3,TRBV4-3,ASSQDPGTADTQY
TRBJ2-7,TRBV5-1,ASSRNGDVGGYEQY
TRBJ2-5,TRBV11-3,ASSRTGTEETQY
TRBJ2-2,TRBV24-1,ATMAGGNTGELF
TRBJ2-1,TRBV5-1,ASSLAGSNEQF
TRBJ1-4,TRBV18,ASSPTQTLNEKLF
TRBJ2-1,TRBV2,ASSWVGGGKQF
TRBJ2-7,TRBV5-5,ASSPVEGQVFNEQY
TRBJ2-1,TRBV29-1,SVEGAPAGRSYNEQF
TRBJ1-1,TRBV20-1,SAYSGVGTEAF
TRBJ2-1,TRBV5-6,ASSGRQGAYNEQF
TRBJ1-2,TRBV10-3,AISESLSKGDGYGYT
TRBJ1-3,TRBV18,ASSPSQQGTGNTIY
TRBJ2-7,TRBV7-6,ASSLFGVTYEQY
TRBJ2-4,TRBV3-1,ASSKQGGSSAKNIQY
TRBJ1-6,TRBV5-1,ASSLNWQGDSPLH